These T cell receptor delta chains were read from a single sample in a study of gamma-delta T cells after stem cell transplantation. TCRdb reran clone calling via CATT on the RT-PCR reads. The sample includes about 10,000 delta-chain clones, 1.3% of them seen just once. The sample taken for sequencing was gamma-delta T cells. The receptors were gathered from a human donor. It is not recorded whose cells these are; they may come from a transplant donor. Both conserved end residues are part of each CDR3. A D gene is named only where the DNA matches it firmly. Clone size, where shown, is once, few, many, or a class for clones that have expanded.

V gene,clone size,D gene,J gene,CDR3 protein,CDR3 DNA
TRDV2,many,TRDD3,TRDJ1,CACDTVGRVWGLGGDDKLIF,TGTGCCTGTGACACCGTCGGCCGGGTGTGGGGGCTGGGGGGCGACGATAAACTCATCTTT
TRDV2,NA,TRDD3,TRDJ1,CACDPVLGDSGAYTDKLIF,TGTGCCTGTGACCCAGTACTGGGGGATTCAGGGGCGTACACCGATAAACTCATCTTT
TRDV2,medium-sized,TRDD3,TRDJ1,CACDTVGGLGGNYTDKLIF,TGTGCCTGTGACACCGTTGGGGGATTAGGGGGAAACTACACCGATAAACTCATCTTT
TRDV2,few,TRDD3,TRDJ1,CACDGLLGDTFDKLIF,TGTGCCTGTGACGGATTACTGGGGGATACGTTCGATAAACTCATCTTT
TRDV1,many,NA,TRDJ1,CALGEGGPMDKLIF,TGTGCTCTTGGGGAGGGGGGCCCGATGGATAAACTCATCTTT
TRDV2,many,NA,TRDJ1,CACDTVGGTSTDKLIF,TGTGCCTGTGACACCGTGGGGGGAACGAGCACCGATAAACTCATCTTT
TRDV2,many,TRDD3,TRDJ3,CACDTVGDGSWDTRQMFF,TGTGCCTGTGACACGGTGGGGGATGGCTCCTGGGACACCCGACAGATGTTTTTC
TRDV2,many,TRDD3,TRDJ1,CACDTVQVGDTRPDKLIF,TGTGCCTGTGACACCGTTCAGGTGGGGGATACGCGGCCCGATAAACTCATCTTT
TRDV2,NA,TRDD3,TRDJ1,CACDTLSVLGDKLDKLIF,TGTGCCTGTGACACTCTCTCGGTACTGGGGGATAAGCTCGATAAACTCATCTTT
TRDV2,medium-sized,NA,TRDJ3,CACDTAWEGDTRQMFF,TGTGCCTGTGACACCGCCTGGGAGGGGGACACCCGACAGATGTTTTTC
TRDV2,few,TRDD3,TRDJ1,CACDVVLGDTRYTDKLIF,TGTGCCTGTGACGTAGTACTGGGGGATACGCGGTACACCGATAAACTCATCTTT
TRDV2,NA,TRDD3,TRDJ1,CACDTLTGGYAKADKLIF,TGTGCCTGTGACACCTTGACTGGGGGATACGCCAAAGCCGATAAACTCATCTTT
TRDV2,large,NA,TRDJ1,CACDTVGSGDKLIF,TGTGCCTGTGACACCGTCGGGAGTGGTGATAAACTCATCTTT
TRDV2,medium-sized,NA,TRDJ1,CACDTLFRAGDPSGPDKLIF,TGTGCCTGTGACACGCTTTTCCGGGCTGGGGATCCTTCTGGCCCCGATAAACTCATCTTT
TRDV2,medium-sized,NA,TRDJ1,CACDKVSGGGTTDKLIF,TGTGCCTGTGACAAGGTATCCGGCGGGGGGACTACCGATAAACTCATCTTT
TRDV2,many,TRDD3,TRDJ1,CACDTVLLGDTRPKYTDKLIF,TGTGCCTGTGACACGGTCCTACTGGGGGATACCAGACCCAAGTACACCGATAAACTCATCTTT
TRDV2,medium-sized,TRDD3,TRDJ1,CACDSLGDTDKLIF,TGTGCCTGTGACTCACTGGGGGACACCGATAAACTCATCTTT
TRDV2,NA,TRDD3,TRDJ1,CACDTVHGGYATSYTDKLIF,TGTGCCTGTGACACCGTCCATGGGGGATACGCGACTTCGTACACCGATAAACTCATCTTT
TRDV2,medium-sized,NA,TRDJ1,CACDTLTPPNTDKLIF,TGTGCCTGTGACACCCTGACTCCTCCTAACACCGATAAACTCATCTTT
TRDV2,NA,TRDD3,TRDJ1,CACDIWRSGGPNLTDKLIF,TGTGCCTGTGACATATGGAGGTCTGGGGGTCCCAATTTGACCGATAAACTCATCTTT
TRDV2,many,TRDD3,TRDJ3,CACDSVLGDTPSWDTRQMFF,TGTGCCTGTGACTCTGTACTGGGGGATACTCCCTCCTGGGACACCCGACAGATGTTTTTC
TRDV2,many,NA,TRDJ1,CACDTLQGENTDKLIF,TGTGCCTGTGACACCCTACAGGGGGAAAACACCGATAAACTCATCTTT
TRDV2,NA,TRDD3,TRDJ1,CACDPLGDTDTDKLIF,TGTGCCTGTGACCCACTGGGGGATACGGACACCGATAAACTCATCTTT
TRDV2,medium-sized,TRDD3,TRDJ1,CACDMLGVRTDKLIF,TGTGCCTGTGACATGCTGGGGGTAAGGACCGATAAACTCATCTTT
TRDV2,NA,TRDD3,TRDJ1,CACDPLLGAPTDKLIF,TGTGCCTGTGACCCGCTTCTGGGGGCCCCCACCGATAAACTCATCTTT
TRDV2,few,NA,TRDJ1,CACDPLGAQGPHTDKPIF,TGTGCCTGTGACCCCCTCGGGGCCCAAGGACCCCACACCGATAAACCCATCTTT
TRDV2,large,TRDD3,TRDJ1,CACDTVLGDKSETDKLIF,TGTGCCTGTGACACGGTACTGGGGGATAAGAGTGAGACCGATAAACTCATCTTT
TRDV2,medium-sized,NA,TRDJ1,CACDTLGAAGGSSPEDKLIF,TGTGCCTGTGACACCCTCGGTGCGGCTGGTGGGTCCTCCCCTGAGGATAAACTCATCTTT
TRDV2,NA,NA,TRDJ3,CACDTTGGSSWDTRQMFF,TGTGCCTGTGACACCACCGGGGGAAGCTCCTGGGACACCCGACAGATGTTTTTC
TRDV2,few,NA,TRDJ1,CACDGLPSIGGRRNTDKLIF,TGTGCCTGTGACGGTCTTCCCAGCATCGGGGGCCGCCGGAACACCGATAAACTCATCTTT
TRDV2,few,TRDD3,TRDJ1,CACDPLLGADKLIF,TGTGCCTGTGACCCTTTACTGGGGGCCGATAAACTCATCTTT
TRDV2,medium-sized,TRDD3,TRDJ1,CACDGLRSLGDTGADKLIF,TGTGCCTGTGATGGACTACGTTCACTGGGGGATACCGGCGCCGATAAACTCATCTTT
TRDV2,medium-sized,NA,TRDJ1,CACDTVGGPDYTDKLIF,TGTGCCTGTGACACCGTGGGGGGACCGGACTACACCGATAAACTCATCTTT
TRDV2,few,NA,TRDJ1,CACDAFKGDKLIF,TGCGCCTGTGACGCCTTCAAGGGGGATAAACTCATCTTT
TRDV2,medium-sized,TRDD3,TRDJ1,CACDPTGGSTADKLIF,TGTGCCTGTGACCCTACTGGGGGATCAACGGCCGATAAACTCATCTTT
TRDV2,many,TRDD3,TRDJ1,CACDAVLGDTRWADKLIF,TGTGCCTGTGACGCTGTACTGGGGGATACGCGTTGGGCCGATAAACTCATCTTT
TRDV2,medium-sized,TRDD3,TRDJ3,CACDTGSLGDNSWDTRQMFF,TGTGCCTGTGACACCGGTTCCCTGGGGGATAACTCCTGGGACACCCGACAGATGTTTTTC
TRDV2,many,TRDD3,TRDJ1,CACDTVSGGSNTDKLIF,TGTGCCTGTGACACCGTTTCTGGGGGTTCTAACACCGATAAACTCATCTTT
TRDV2,medium-sized,NA,TRDJ1,CACDAISSTDKLIF,TGTGCCTGTGACGCGATTTCCTCTACCGATAAACTCATCTTT
TRDV2,few,TRDD3,TRDJ1,CACDDLGDLYTDKLIF,TGTGCCTGTGATGACCTGGGGGATCTGTACACCGATAAACTCATCTTT
TRDV2,many,TRDD3,TRDJ1,CACDPLPTVLGDISVSDKLIF,TGTGCCTGTGACCCCCTTCCAACCGTACTGGGGGATATTAGTGTCTCCGATAAACTCATCTTT
TRDV2,medium-sized,TRDD3,TRDJ1,CACDALLGDTDKLIF,TGTGCCTGTGACGCTCTACTGGGGGACACCGATAAACTCATCTTT
TRDV2,few,TRDD3,TRDJ1,CACTDLLGDTGTDKLIF,TGTGCCTGTACTGATCTACTGGGGGATACGGGCACCGATAAACTCATCTTT
TRDV2,few,TRDD3,TRDJ1,CACEQLGDTPKMDKLIF,TGTGCCTGTGAACAACTGGGGGATACCCCAAAAATGGATAAACTCATCTTT
TRDV2,few,NA,TRDJ1,CACDTIGPRGNTDKLIF,TGTGCCTGTGACACAATAGGCCCCCGAGGGAACACCGATAAACTCATCTTT
TRDV1,NA,TRDD3,TRDJ1,CALGEPMRFLLGDKGCYTDKLIF,TGTGCTCTTGGGGAGCCAATGAGATTCCTACTGGGGGATAAAGGCTGTTACACCGATAAACTCATCTTT
TRDV2,medium-sized,TRDD3,TRDJ1,CACDTLGDVYTDKLIF,TGTGCCTGTGACACTCTGGGGGACGTGTACACCGATAAACTCATCTTT
TRDV2,medium-sized,TRDD3,TRDJ1,CACDPLLGDTQYTDKLIF,TGTGCCTGTGACCCCCTACTGGGGGATACCCAGTACACCGATAAACTCATCTTT
TRDV2,medium-sized,TRDD3,TRDJ1,CACDTVEGIRQTQKLIF,TGTGCCTGTGACACCGTAGAGGGGATACGCCAGACTCAAAAACTCATCTTT
TRDV2,many,TRDD3,TRDJ1,CACDTLLGDTRGGDKLIF,TGTGCCTGTGACACCTTACTGGGGGATACGCGTGGTGGCGATAAACTCATCTTT
TRDV2,NA,TRDD3,TRDJ1,CACSPLGDTAWTDKLIF,TGTGCCTGTTCACCACTGGGGGATACGGCGTGGACCGATAAACTCATCTTT